This record covers a single TCR beta chain. Its specificity is not known. Some clones are missing from TCRdb's copy, which holds only in-frame ones; the method was immunoSEQ multiplex PCR. This table holds approximately 110,000 clones, 85% to 90% found once. The germline V and J ends were trimmed by 1 base and 3 bases, with 13 bases remaining between them. This CDR3 is 15 amino acids long. CDR1 is MNHNS and CDR2 is SASEGT in the germline V gene. The record originates from a study of a mutant IDH1 vaccine in newly diagnosed glioma. Study-level information: Investigators started vaccination 4-6 weeks after radiotherapy alone, or with temozolomide cycles. The earlier regimen, radiotherapy, temozolomide, or both, was most often both.

Time point given: week 11, during vaccination. Every single dose of the vaccine, 300 ug of mutant IDH1 20-mer peptide, came with topical imiquimod. Donors harbored newly found WHO grade 3 or 4 IDH1-mutant, ATRX-lost astrocytomas. This TCR was recovered from a woman aged 45-60 years with glioma. This chain uses TRBV6-1 with TRBJ2-7, with D tentatively TRBD1 (7 bases). The sequencing here drew on PBMCs, taken from a glioma patient whose treatment included an IDH1 peptide vaccine. CDR3 nucleotide sequence: TGTGCCAGCAGTGAAGGCGGGACAGCCATCTACGAGCAGTACTTC. It translates to CASSEGGTAIYEQYF.